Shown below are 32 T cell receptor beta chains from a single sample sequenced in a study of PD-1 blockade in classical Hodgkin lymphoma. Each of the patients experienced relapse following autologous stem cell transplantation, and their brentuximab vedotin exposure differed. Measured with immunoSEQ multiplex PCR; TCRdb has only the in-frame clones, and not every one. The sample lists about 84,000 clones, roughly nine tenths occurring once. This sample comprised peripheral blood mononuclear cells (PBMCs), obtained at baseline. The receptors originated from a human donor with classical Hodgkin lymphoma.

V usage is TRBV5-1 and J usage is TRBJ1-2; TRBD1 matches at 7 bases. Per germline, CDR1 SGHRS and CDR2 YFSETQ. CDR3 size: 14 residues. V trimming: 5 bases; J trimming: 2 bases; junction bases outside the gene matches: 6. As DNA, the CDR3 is TGCGCCAGCAGGCGGGGGACAGACAACTATGGCTACACCTTC. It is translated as CASRRGTDNYGYTF.

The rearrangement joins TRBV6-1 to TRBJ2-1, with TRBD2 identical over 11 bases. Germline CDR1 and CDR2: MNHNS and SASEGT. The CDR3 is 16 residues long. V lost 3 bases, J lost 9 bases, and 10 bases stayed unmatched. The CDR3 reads CASSEPSGRISGEQFF. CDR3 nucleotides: TGTGCCAGCAGTGAGCCTAGCGGGAGGATCAGTGGTGAGCAGTTCTTC.

CDR3 in DNA: TGTGCCAGCAGTTTATTACGTCTCATGGAGCAGTACTTC. It is translated as CASSLLRLMEQYF. The V call is TRBV28, the J call TRBJ2-7; D ambiguous. CDR1 and CDR2 (germline): MDHEN, SYDVKM. The CDR3 has 13 amino acids. Trimming stripped 1 base from V and 7 bases from J, with 11 bases between.

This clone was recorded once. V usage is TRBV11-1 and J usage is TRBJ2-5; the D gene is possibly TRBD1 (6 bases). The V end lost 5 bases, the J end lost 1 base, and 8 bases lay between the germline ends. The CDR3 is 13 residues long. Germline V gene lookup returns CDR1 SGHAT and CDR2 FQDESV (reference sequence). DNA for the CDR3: TGTGCCAGCAGCCCGGACAGCCAAGAGACCCAGTACTTC. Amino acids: CASSPDSQETQYF.

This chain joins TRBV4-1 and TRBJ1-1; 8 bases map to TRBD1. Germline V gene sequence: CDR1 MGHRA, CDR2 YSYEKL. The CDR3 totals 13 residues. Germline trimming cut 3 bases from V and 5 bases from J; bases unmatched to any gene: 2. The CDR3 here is CASSQQGATEAFF. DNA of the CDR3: TGCGCCAGCAGCCAGCAGGGGGCTACTGAAGCTTTCTTT.

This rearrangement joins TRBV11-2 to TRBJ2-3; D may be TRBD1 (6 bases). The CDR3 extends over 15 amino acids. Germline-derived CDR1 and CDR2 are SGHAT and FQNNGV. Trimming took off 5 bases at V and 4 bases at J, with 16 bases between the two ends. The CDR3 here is CASSNRVLRPDTQYF. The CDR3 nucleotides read TGTGCCAGCAGCAACAGGGTATTGAGGCCAGATACGCAGTATTTT. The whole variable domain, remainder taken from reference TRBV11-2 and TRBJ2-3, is EAGVAQSPRYKIIEKRQSVAFWCNPISGHATLYWYQQILGQGPKLLIQFQNNGVVDDSQLPKDRFSAERLKGVDSTLKIQPAKLEDSAVYLCASSNRVLRPDTQYFGPGTRLTVL.

The CDR3 bases are TGTGCCATCAGCCAAGGACAGGGGGTGTATCAGCCCCAGCATTTT. It codes for CAISQGQGVYQPQHF. This chain uses TRBV10-3 with TRBJ1-5; TRBD1 matches 10 bases. V was clipped by 6 bases and J by 5 bases; unmatched bases: 7. The germline gives CDR1 ENHRY, CDR2 SYGVKD. The CDR3 is 15 residues long.

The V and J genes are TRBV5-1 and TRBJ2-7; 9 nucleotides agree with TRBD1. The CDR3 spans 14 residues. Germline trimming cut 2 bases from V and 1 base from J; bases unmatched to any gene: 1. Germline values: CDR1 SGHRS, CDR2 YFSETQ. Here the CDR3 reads CASSLQGASYEQYF. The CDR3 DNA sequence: TGCGCCAGCAGCTTACAGGGGGCATCCTACGAGCAGTACTTC.

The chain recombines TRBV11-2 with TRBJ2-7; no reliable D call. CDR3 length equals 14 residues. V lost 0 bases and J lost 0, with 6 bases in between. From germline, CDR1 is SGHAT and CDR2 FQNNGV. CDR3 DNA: TGTGCCAGCAGCTTAGATATAGGCTCCTACGAGCAGTACTTC. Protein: CASSLDIGSYEQYF.

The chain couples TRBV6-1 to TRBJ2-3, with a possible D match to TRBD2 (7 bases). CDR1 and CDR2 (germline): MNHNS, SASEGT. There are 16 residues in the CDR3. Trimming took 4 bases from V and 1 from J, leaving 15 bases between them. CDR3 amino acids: CASSVRGAGRTDTQYF. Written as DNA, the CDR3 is TGTGCCAGCAGTGTTCGGGGGGCAGGGCGCACAGATACGCAGTATTTT.

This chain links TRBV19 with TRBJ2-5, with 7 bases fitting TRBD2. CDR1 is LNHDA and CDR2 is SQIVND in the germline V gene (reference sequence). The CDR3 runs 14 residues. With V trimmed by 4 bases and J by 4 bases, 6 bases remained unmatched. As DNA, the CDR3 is TGTGCCAGTAGTAGGGAGGGTCTCGTAGAGACCCAGTACTTC. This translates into CASSREGLVETQYF.

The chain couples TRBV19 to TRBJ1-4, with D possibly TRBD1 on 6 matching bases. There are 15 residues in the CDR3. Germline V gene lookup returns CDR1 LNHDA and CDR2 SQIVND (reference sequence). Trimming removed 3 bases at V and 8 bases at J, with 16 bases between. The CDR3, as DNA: TGTGCCAGTAGTATGCCCGGACAGATACGCGAAAAACTGTTTTTT. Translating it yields CASSMPGQIREKLFF.

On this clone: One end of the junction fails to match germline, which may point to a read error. CDR3 nucleotides: TGTGCCAGCAGACAGAACTACGAGCGGTACTTC. Its translation: CASRQNYERYF. This chain connects TRBV27 to TRBJ2-7; D gene ambiguous. This CDR3 region has 11 residues. Germline V CDR1 and CDR2: MNHEY, SMNVEV (reference sequence).

This CDR3 reads CASSLGPGRGVEAFF. CDR3 DNA: TGTGCCAGCAGCTTGGGACCCGGCAGGGGGGTTGAAGCTTTCTTT. The chain employs TRBV5-4 and TRBJ1-1; 7 positions match TRBD1. The CDR3 contains 15 residues. From germline, CDR1 is SGHNT and CDR2 YYREEE (reference sequence). Trimming took 0 bases from V and 7 from J; bases not matched to a gene: 9.

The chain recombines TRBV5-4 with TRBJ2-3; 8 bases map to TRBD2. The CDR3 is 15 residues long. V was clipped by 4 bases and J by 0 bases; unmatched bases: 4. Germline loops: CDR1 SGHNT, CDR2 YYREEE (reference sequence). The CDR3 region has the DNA TGTGCCAGCAGCACCCCTAGCGGGAGCACAGATACGCAGTATTTT. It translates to CASSTPSGSTDTQYF.

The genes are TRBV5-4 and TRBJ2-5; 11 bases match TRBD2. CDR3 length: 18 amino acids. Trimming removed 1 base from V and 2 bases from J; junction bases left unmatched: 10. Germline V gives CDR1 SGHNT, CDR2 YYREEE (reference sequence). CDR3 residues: CASSLRTSGQGQQETQYF. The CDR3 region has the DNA TGTGCCAGCAGCTTGCGGACTAGCGGGCAAGGCCAACAAGAGACCCAGTACTTC.

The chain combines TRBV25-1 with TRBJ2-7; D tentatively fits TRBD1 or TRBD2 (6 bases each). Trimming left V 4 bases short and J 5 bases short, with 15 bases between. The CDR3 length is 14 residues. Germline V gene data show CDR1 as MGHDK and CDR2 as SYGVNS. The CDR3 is CASSVWGALHEQYF. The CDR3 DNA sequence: TGTGCCAGCAGTGTGTGGGGGGCTCTACACGAGCAGTACTTC.

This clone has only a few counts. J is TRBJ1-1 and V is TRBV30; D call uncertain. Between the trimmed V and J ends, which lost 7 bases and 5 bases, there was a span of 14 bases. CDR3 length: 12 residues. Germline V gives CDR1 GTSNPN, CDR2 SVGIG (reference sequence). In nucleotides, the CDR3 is TGTGCCTCTCTCTGGGGTCTGACTGAAGCTTTCTTT. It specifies CASLWGLTEAFF.

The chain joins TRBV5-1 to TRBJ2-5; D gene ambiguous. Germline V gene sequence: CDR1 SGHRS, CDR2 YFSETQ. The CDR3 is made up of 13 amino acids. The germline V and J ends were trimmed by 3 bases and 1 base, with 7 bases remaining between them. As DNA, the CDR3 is TGCGCCAGCAGCTCAAGTAGCCAAGAGACCCAGTACTTC. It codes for CASSSSSQETQYF. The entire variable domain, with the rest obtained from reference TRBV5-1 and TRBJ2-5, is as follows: KAGVTQTPRYLIKTRGQQVTLSCSPISGHRSVSWYQQTPGQGLQFLFEYFSETQRNKGNFPGRFSGRQFSNSRSEMNVSTLELGDSALYLCASSSSSQETQYFGPGTRLLVL.

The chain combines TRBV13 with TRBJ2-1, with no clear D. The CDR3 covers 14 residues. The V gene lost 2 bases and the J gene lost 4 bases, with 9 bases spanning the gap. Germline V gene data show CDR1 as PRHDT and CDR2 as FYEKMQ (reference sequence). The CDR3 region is CASSLSEAYNEQFF. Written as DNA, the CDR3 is TGTGCCAGCAGCTTATCCGAGGCTTACAATGAGCAGTTCTTC.

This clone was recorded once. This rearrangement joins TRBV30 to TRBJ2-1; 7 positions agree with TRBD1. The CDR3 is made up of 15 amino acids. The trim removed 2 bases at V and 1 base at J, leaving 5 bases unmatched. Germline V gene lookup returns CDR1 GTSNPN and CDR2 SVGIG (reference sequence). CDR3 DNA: TGTGCCTGGAGTCGACAGGGTTATTCCTACAATGAGCAGTTCTTC. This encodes CAWSRQGYSYNEQFF.

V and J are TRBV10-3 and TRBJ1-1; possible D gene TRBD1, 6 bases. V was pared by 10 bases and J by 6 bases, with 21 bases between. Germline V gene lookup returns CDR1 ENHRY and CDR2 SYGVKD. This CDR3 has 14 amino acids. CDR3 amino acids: CATRTDRGGPEAFF. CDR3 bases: TGTGCCACCAGGACAGACCGGGGGGGGCCTGAAGCTTTCTTT.

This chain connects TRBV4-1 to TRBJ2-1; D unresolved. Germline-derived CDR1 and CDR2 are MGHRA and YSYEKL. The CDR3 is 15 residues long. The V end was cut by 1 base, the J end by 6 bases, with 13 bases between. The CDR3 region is CASSQGSARVNEQFF. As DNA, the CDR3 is TGCGCCAGCAGCCAAGGGTCAGCTAGGGTCAATGAGCAGTTCTTC.

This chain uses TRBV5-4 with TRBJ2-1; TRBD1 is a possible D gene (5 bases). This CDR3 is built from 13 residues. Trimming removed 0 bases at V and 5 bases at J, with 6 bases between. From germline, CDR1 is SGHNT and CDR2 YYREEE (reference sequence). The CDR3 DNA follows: TGTGCCAGCAGCTTGGGGGGCGACAATGAGCAGTTCTTC. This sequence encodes CASSLGGDNEQFF.

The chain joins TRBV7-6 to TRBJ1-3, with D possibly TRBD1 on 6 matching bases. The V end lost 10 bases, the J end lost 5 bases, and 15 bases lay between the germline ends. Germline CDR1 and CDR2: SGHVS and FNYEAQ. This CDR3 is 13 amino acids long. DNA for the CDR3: TGTGCCACCGGCGAGGACAGCCGAAACACCATATATTTT. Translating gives CATGEDSRNTIYF.

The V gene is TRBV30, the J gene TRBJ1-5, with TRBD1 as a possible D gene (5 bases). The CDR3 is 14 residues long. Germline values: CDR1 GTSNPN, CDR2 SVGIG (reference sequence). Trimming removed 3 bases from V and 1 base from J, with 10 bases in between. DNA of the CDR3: TGTGCCTGGAGAAACGGGGGAAGCAATCAGCCCCAGCATTTT. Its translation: CAWRNGGSNQPQHF. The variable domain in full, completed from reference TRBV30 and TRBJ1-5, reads SQTIHQWPATLVQPVGSPLSLECTVEGTSNPNLYWYRQAAGRGLQLLFYSVGIGQISSEVPQNLSASRPQDRQFILSSKKLLLSDSGFYLCAWRNGGSNQPQHFGDGTRLSIL.

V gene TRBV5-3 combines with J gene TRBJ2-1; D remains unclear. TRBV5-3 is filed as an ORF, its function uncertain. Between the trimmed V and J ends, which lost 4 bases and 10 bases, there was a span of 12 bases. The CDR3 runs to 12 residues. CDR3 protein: CARSQSFGEQFF. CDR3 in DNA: TGTGCCAGAAGCCAGTCCTTCGGGGAGCAGTTCTTC.

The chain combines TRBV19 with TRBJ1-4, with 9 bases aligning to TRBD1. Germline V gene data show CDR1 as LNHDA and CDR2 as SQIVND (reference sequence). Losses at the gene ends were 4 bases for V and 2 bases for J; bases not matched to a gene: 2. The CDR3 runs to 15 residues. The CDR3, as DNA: TGTGCCAGTAGTAGCGGACAGGGGACTAATGAAAAACTGTTTTTT. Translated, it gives CASSSGQGTNEKLFF.

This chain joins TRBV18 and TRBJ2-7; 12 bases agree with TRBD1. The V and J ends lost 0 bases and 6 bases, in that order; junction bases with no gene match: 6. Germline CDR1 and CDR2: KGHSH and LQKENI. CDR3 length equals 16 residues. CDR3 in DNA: TGTGCCAGCTCACCACCCGGGGGGACAGGGGGCTCCGAGCAGTACTTC. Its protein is CASSPPGGTGGSEQYF.

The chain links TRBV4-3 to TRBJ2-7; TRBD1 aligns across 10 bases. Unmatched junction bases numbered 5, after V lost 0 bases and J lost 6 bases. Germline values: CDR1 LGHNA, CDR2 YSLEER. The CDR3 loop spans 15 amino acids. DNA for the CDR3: TGCGCCAGCAGCCAAGAGACAGGGGGCGCATCCGAGCAGTACTTC. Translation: CASSQETGGASEQYF.

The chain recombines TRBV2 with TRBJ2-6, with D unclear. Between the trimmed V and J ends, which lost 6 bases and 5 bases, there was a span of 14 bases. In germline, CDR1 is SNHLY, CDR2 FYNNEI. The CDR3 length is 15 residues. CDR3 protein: CASSSGSLRANVLTF. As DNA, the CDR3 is TGTGCCAGCAGCTCCGGTTCCCTTCGGGCCAACGTCCTGACTTTC.

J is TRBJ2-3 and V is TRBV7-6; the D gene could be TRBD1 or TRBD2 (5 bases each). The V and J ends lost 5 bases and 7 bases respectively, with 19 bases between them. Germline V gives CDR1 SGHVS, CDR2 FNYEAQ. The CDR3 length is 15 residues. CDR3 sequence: CASSLPTGGRNTQYF. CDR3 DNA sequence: TGTGCCAGCAGCCTACCGACTGGGGGTAGGAATACGCAGTATTTT.